The source of this T cell receptor beta chain is a study of CD8+ T cells in alopecia areata (dated by TCRdb to the late 2010s). Study-wide context: The treated patients, all with moderate-to-severe alopecia areata, were enrolled in an open-label pilot trial of oral tofacitinib given at 5 to 10 mg twice daily. Patients received tofacitinib for 6 to 18 months and were then followed off drug for 6 months to check for delayed response and recurrence. In treated patients, disease severity was measured using the SALT score, which gives the percentage of scalp surface area affected. The study used high-throughput TCRbeta sequencing to examine T cell clonal expansion in alopecia areata, in both the C3H/HeJ mouse model and human patients. In humans, TCRbeta sequencing was performed on scalp tissue and on sorted CD4+ and CD8+ peripheral blood T cells from healthy controls and from patients with patchy or totalis/universalis alopecia areata. Tofacitinib-treated patients had biopsies at baseline and at 4 and 24 weeks of treatment, with a later scalp biopsy in several patients. Scalp clonality was compared among normal scalp (n=4), patchy alopecia areata scalp (n=8), and alopecia totalis/universalis scalp (n=8). RNA came from the PAXgene miRNA kit for fixed scalp, the miRNeasy kit for PBMCs, and the RNeasy kit for mouse skin. TCRbeta CDR3 regions were amplified by immunoSEQ multiplex PCR with 35 Vbeta forward and 13 Jbeta reverse primers. The paper's findings and limits, for the study overall: Compared with normal scalp, lesional scalp, particularly in alopecia totalis/universalis, had higher clonality and more expanded CD8+ clones, which suggests antigenic drive. Shared TCR sequences between patients were less evident than in mice, which may be partly attributable to HLA diversity in the patient population. Scalp clonality and the number of expanded CD8+ clones among the top 100 scalp clones were significantly decreased by tofacitinib. During tofacitinib treatment, many expanded lesional clones stuck around in both scalp and blood, and this persistence may partly explain why relapse happens after treatment is stopped. Scalp TCR repertoire analysis is complicated because resident alphabeta T cells in normal human skin are also sequenced, whereas mouse skin is dominated by gammadelta T cells. Because the treated cohort was small and had just a single nonresponder, larger studies are needed to establish links between baseline CD8+ expansion and response.

The time point label of this sample denotes: 24 weeks on oral tofacitinib. The treatment or condition label, as the study defines it: oral pan-JAK inhibitor, 5-10 mg twice daily. Lesional scalp punch biopsies and peripheral blood were collected from alopecia areata patients. PBMCs were isolated by density centrifugation and stained for CD3, CD4 and CD8, after which CD4+ and CD8+ T cells were sorted on a FACSAria. This clone came up a few times. No antigen is known for it. No much larger clone is present one base from it, and per-base qualities are unavailable. The CDR3, cysteine through phenylalanine, is 14 amino acids long. The kept DNA is CDR3 alone, 42 bases in frame from the first base. Trimming costs V 0 bases and J 1 base, and their ends lie 6 bases apart. The germline V gene gives CDR1 as KGHSH and CDR2 as LQKENI. Library preparation used the immunoSEQ multiplex PCR assay. RNA was extracted from all samples and reverse transcribed into cDNA as template for TCR sequencing. SuperScript III was used for first-strand cDNA synthesis, primed with a 2:1 mix of oligo-dT and random hexamers. Amplification bias was assessed with a synthetic immune receptor repertoire, and residual bias was removed computationally. The paper's processing steps were these. Raw reads were preprocessed to remove errors, and CDR3 was defined by IMGT conventions from the conserved cysteine to phenylalanine. Clonality was calculated as 1 minus Shannon entropy normalized by log2 of the number of productive unique TCRs. Whether scalp clones were CD4 or CD8 was inferred by matching scalp TCRbeta sequences against CD4 and CD8 repertoires sorted from blood. The source is immuneACCESS, and TCRdb retained only in-frame sequences with V and J called. Part of the clones is not carried over; for the studies checked, unresolved V genes explain less than half of this, and the remainder is unexplained. Clone size and V and J calls were adopted from that table, with D and trimming inferred from the DNA. The sample table records approximately 300,000 clones; over 45% of these occur just once. The top ten clones comprise about 1.7% of the sample.

The receptor comes from a human donor with alopecia areata. Sequenced material: CD4+ T cells sorted from blood, taken at week 24, from a patient treated with tofacitinib. The V gene is TRBV18 and the J gene is TRBJ1-1; a confident D gene designation cannot be given. The nucleotide sequence is TGTGCCAGCTCACCACCATCGACGAACACTGAAGCTTTCTTT. Translation gives CASSPPSTNTEAFF.